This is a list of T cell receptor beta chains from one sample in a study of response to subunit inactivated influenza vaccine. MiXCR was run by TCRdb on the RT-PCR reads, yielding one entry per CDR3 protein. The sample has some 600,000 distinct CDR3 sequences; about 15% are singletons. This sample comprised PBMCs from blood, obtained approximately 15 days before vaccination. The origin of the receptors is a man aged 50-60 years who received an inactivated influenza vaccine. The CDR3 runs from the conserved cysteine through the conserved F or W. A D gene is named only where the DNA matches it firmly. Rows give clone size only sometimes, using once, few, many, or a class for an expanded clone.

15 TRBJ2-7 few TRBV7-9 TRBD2 CASSHTSGPSYEQYF TGTGCCAGCAGTCATACTAGCGGGCCTTCCTACGAGCAGTACTTC
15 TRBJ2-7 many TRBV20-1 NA CSASSGSGNSYEQYF TGCAGTGCTAGTTCCGGTAGCGGAAACTCCTACGAGCAGTACTTC
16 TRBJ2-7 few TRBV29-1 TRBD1 CSVEAAAGTGSSEQYF TGCAGCGTTGAAGCAGCGGCCGGGACAGGGTCAAGCGAGCAGTACTTC
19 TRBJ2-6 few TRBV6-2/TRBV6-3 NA CASNSHSGQGPSGANVLTF TGTGCCAGCAACTCACACTCGGGGCAGGGTCCCTCTGGGGCCAACGTCCTGACTTTC
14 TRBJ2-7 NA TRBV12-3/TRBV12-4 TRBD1 CASSAGTVRYEQYF TGTGCCAGCAGTGCCGGGACAGTCCGCTACGAGCAGTACTTC
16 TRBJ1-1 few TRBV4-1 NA CASSQEGRDPYPEAFF TGCGCCAGCAGCCAAGAGGGCCGGGACCCCTATCCTGAAGCTTTCTTT
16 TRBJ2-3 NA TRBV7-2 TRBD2 CASSFTVAGGQDTQYF TGTGCCAGCAGCTTTACTGTGGCGGGAGGACAAGATACGCAGTATTTT
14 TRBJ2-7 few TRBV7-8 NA CASSREVPSYEQYF TGTGCCAGCAGTCGCGAGGTCCCCTCCTACGAGCAGTACTTC
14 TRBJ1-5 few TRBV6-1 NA CASSDGTTNQPQHF TGTGCCAGCAGTGACGGAACCACCAATCAGCCCCAGCATTTT
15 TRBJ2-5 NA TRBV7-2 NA CASSLAQTRKETQYF TGTGCCAGCAGCTTAGCGCAGACTAGGAAAGAGACCCAGTACTTC
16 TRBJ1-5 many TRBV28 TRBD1 CASSPSGTGVNQPQHF TGTGCCAGCAGTCCATCGGGGACAGGGGTCAATCAGCCCCAGCATTTT
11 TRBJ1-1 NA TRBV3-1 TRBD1 CASSPGTGAFF TGTGCCAGCAGCCCCGGGACAGGGGCTTTCTTT
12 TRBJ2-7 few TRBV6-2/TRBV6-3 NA CAIRSVADEQYF TGTGCCATCCGGTCCGTTGCGGACGAGCAGTACTTC
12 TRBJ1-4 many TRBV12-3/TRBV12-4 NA CASSFSGEKLFF TGTGCCAGCAGTTTCAGCGGTGAAAAACTGTTTTTT
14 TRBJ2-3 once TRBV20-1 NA CSARAGGAGDTQYF TGCAGTGCTAGAGCTGGAGGAGCTGGAGATACGCAGTATTTT
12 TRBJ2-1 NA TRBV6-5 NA CASSNPLNEQFF TGTGCCAGCAGTAACCCGCTCAATGAGCAGTTCTTC
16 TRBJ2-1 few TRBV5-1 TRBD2 CASSPQPSGVNNEQFF TGCGCCAGCAGCCCCCAACCTAGCGGGGTCAACAATGAGCAGTTCTTC
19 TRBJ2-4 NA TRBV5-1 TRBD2 CASTLAGPSAPLAKNIQYF TGCGCCAGCACCTTAGCGGGACCAAGTGCGCCACTAGCCAAAAACATTCAGTACTTC
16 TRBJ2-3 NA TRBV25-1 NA CASSEYPGTSTDTQYF TGTGCCAGCAGTGAATATCCAGGCACTAGCACAGATACGCAGTATTTT
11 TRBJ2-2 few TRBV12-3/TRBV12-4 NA CASRTLGELFF TGTGCCAGCAGGACGTTGGGGGAGCTGTTTTTT
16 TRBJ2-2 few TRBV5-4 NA CASSPGGALVTGELFF TGTGCCAGCAGCCCCGGTGGGGCGTTGGTCACCGGGGAGCTGTTTTTT
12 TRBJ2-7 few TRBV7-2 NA CASSWQHYEQYF TGTGCCAGCAGCTGGCAGCACTACGAGCAGTACTTC
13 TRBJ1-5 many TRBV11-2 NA CASSLGGVQPQHF TGTGCCAGCAGCTTAGGGGGGGTTCAACCCCAGCATTTT